Below, one T cell receptor beta chain is given with its context. The CDR3 contains 19 residues. Looked up from germline, CDR1 is MDHEN and CDR2 is SYDVKM. Germline trimming cut 2 bases from V and 1 base from J; bases unmatched to any gene: 11. These data originate in a study of blood T cell repertoires in COVID-19. Study information: COVID-19 samples collected from the United States, Italy and Spain covered acute and convalescent phases. Nucleic acid was either cDNA or gDNA, and it came from T cells, B-cell-depleted T cells, or PBMCs.

In the original analysis: Nucleated cell counts were estimated from reference gene primer amplification. TCRdb's copy holds only in-frame clones and misses some; the assay was immunoSEQ multiplex PCR. The DNA was the basis for D and trimming; V, J and clone size are from that table. The sample contains approximately 100,000 clones, approximately 81% of which appear only once. This TCR derives from a human donor in a cohort sampled during active COVID-19. The sample comprised peripheral blood. The chain employs TRBV28 and TRBJ2-3, with 11 positions matching TRBD2. This CDR3 reads CASSLKRVAGGPGTDTQYF. CDR3 nucleotide sequence: TGTGCCAGCAGTTTAAAAAGGGTAGCGGGAGGGCCGGGCACAGATACGCAGTATTTT.